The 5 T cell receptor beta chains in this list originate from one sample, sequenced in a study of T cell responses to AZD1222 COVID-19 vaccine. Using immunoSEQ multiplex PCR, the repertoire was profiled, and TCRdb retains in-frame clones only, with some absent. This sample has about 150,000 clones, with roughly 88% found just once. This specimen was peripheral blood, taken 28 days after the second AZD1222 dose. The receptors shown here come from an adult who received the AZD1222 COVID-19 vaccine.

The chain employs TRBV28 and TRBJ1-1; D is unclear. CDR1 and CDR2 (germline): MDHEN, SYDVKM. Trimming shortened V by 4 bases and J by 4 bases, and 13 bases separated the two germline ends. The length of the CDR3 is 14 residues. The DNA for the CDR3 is TGTGCCAGCAGTTACCCCTGGGAGCGCACTGAAGCTTTCTTT. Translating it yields CASSYPWERTEAFF.

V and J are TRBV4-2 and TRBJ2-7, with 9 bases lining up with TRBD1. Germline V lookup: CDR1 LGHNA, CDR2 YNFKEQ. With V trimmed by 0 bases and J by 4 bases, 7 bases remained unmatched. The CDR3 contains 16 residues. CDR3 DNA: TGTGCCAGCAGCCAAGAAGGGGACAGGGTGTCTTACGAGCAGTACTTC. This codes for CASSQEGDRVSYEQYF.

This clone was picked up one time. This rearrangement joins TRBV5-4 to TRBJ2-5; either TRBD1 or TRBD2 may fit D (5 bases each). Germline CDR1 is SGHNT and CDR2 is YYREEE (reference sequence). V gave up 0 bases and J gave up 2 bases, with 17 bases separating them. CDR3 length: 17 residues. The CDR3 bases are TGTGCCAGCAGCTTGGCAGGGCCCTCGAGGGTTCAAGAGACCCAGTACTTC. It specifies CASSLAGPSRVQETQYF.

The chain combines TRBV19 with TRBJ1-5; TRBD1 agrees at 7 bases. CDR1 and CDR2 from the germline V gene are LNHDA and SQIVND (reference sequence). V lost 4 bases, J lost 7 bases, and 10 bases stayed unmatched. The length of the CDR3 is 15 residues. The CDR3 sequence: CASSSSTGAGQPQHF. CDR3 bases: TGTGCCAGTAGTAGCAGTACAGGGGCGGGACAGCCCCAGCATTTT.

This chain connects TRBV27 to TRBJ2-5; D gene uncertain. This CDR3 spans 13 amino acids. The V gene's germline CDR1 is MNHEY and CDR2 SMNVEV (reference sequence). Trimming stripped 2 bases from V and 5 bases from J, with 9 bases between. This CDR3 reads CASSLNYRETQYF. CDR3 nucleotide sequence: TGTGCCAGCAGTTTAAATTATCGGGAGACCCAGTACTTC.